This passage covers 2 T cell receptor beta chains from one sample sequenced in a study of immune heterogeneity within non-small cell lung tumors. Amplifying TCR beta CDR3 involved multiplex PCR carried out with 32 V and 13 J primers. TCRdb used MiXCR to reprocess the multiplex PCR reads, holding one entry per CDR3 protein. The table records over 8,000 distinct CDR3 sequences, less than 20% of them present only once. Bulk tumor genomic DNA served as template, at roughly 600 ng per sample. Biopsy collection occurred during surgery, with several far-apart biopsies per primary tumor. Undergoing curative surgery were patients whose non-small cell lung cancer was untreated and newly diagnosed. The sequenced material came from lung tumor tissue. The receptor source for this set is a man in his forties with non-small cell lung cancer.

This clonotype has a count of ten or more. The chain uses TRBV10-3 and TRBJ1-2; D ambiguous. CDR1 and CDR2 (germline): ENHRY, SYGVKD. CDR3 size: 13 residues. V was shortened by 2 bases and J by 2 bases, with 6 bases between the two germline ends. CDR3 DNA: TGTGCCATCAGTGAGCGCAGCAACTATGGCTACACCTTC. Translated, it gives CAISERSNYGYTF.

The chain couples TRBV6-2 or TRBV6-3 to TRBJ1-6, with D possibly being TRBD1 (5 bases). The CDR3 has 12 residues. Germline V gives CDR1 MNHEY, CDR2 SVGEGT. CDR3 residues: CGGQGCNSPLHF. In DNA form, the CDR3 reads TGTGGGGGTCAGGGTTGTAATTCACCCCTCCACTTT.